This T cell receptor (beta chain) comes out of a study of blood T cell repertoires in COVID-19. The germline V gene encodes CDR1 GTSNPN and CDR2 SVGIG (reference sequence). This CDR3 has 13 amino acids. In the original workflow: Counts of nucleated cells, estimated from reference gene primer amplification, were obtained. Sequenced by immunoSEQ multiplex PCR; TCRdb stores in-frame clones only, minus some. V and J calls and clone size follow that table, whereas D and trimming were derived from the DNA. The sample has approximately 300,000 clones, 80% to 95% seen once; the top ten hold approximately 7.5%. A remark on this clone: Its ends do not fully match the called genes, so a read error is possible.

This chain joins TRBV30 and TRBJ2-7; D might be TRBD1 (6 bases). This clonotype originated in a woman in her 30s with COVID-19, enrolled during active disease. Sequenced: peripheral blood. The CDR3 DNA reads as TGTACCTGGAGCACCGTACAGGGCTACGAGCAGTACTTC. This gives the protein CTWSTVQGYEQYF.